This T cell receptor beta chain was sequenced for a study of blood T cells in healthy people across ages. The germline V and J ends were trimmed by 9 bases and 0 bases, with 13 bases remaining between them. Germline loops: CDR1 SGHRS, CDR2 YFSETQ. The CDR3 length is 15 residues. Together with a sample-barcoded 5' primer, a J-beta primer mix was included in a second PCR lasting about 7 to 11 cycles. Using its own MiXCR run on the 5' RACE reads, TCRdb lists one record per CDR3 protein. This sample yields hundreds of thousands of distinct CDR3 sequences, of which 20% to 25% are seen a single time; 8% to 10% belongs to the top ten. The data also belong to a second study, concerning T cells of mothers and their children. That paper notes: The whole RNA yield was converted to cDNA, roughly 1.5 ug per 15 ul. Slightly, though not significantly, more overlap was seen in related than in unrelated mother-child pairs.

This receptor was identified in a boy between 10 and 17 years old in good health. What was sequenced was blood. This chain connects TRBV5-1 to TRBJ2-6; D gene uncertain. This CDR3 is CATMDRSSGANVLTF. For the CDR3, the DNA is TGCGCCACCATGGACCGGAGCTCTGGGGCCAACGTCCTGACTTTC.